The 12 T cell receptor beta chains presented below share a single source sample, sequenced in a study of T cells in Graves' hyperthyroidism and ophthalmopathy. The TCR beta CDR3 regions underwent amplification using RNA transcripts as the source. The TCR CDR3 first-round RT-PCR relied on the HTBI primer set. TCRdb re-called the multiplex PCR reads with MiXCR, one entry per CDR3 protein. The repertoire has approximately 700,000 distinct CDR3 sequences, roughly 46% of them found once; the top ten carry under 8%. The sample was peripheral blood or thyroid tissue (not recorded which). The receptors were sampled from an adult man with Graves' disease, either hyperthyroidism or ophthalmopathy (not recorded which).

Of note for this clonotype: Lacking the conserved final phenylalanine or tryptophan, this CDR3 likely reflects a read error. V gene TRBV7-3 combines with J gene TRBJ2-7; D may be TRBD1 (5 bases). V gave up 6 bases and J gave up 0 bases, with 12 bases separating them. The CDR3 has 14 amino acids. CDR1 is SGHTA, CDR2 FQGTGA, per germline. The CDR3 spells CASSEAGISYEQYL. Here the CDR3 DNA reads TGTGCCAGCAGTGAAGCAGGGATCTCCTACGAGCAGTACCTC.

The rearrangement links TRBV7-9 to TRBJ2-7; 8 nucleotides line up with TRBD2. The V segment lost 5 bases and the J segment 3 bases; nucleotides outside the gene matches: 6. The CDR3 covers 14 residues. Germline CDR1 is SEHNR and CDR2 is FQNEAQ (reference sequence). The CDR3: CASSVDGGDYEQYF. The CDR3 coding sequence is TGTGCCAGCAGCGTGGACGGGGGGGACTACGAGCAGTACTTC.

This clonotype was seen ten or more times. The rearrangement uses TRBV29-1 and TRBJ2-7, with unresolved D. This CDR3 is built from 12 residues. V was shortened by 7 bases and J by 0 bases, with 10 bases between the two germline ends. From germline, CDR1 is SQVTM and CDR2 ANQGSEA. The CDR3 here is CSADEHSYEQYF. The DNA of the CDR3 is TGCAGCGCCGACGAGCACTCCTACGAGCAGTACTTC.

Ten or more counts support this clonotype. V and J are TRBV5-1 and TRBJ2-7, with TRBD1 as a possible D gene (6 bases). V lost 4 bases and J 2 bases, leaving 13 bases between the germline ends. The CDR3 extends over 14 amino acids. CDR1 is SGHRS, CDR2 YFSETQ, per germline. CDR3 residues: CASSPRGATYEQYF. In DNA form, the CDR3 reads TGCGCCAGCAGCCCCAGGGGTGCCACCTACGAGCAGTACTTC.

The J gene is TRBJ2-3, the V gene TRBV29-1; D might be TRBD1 (5 bases). V dropped 4 bases and J dropped 1 base, with 9 bases sitting between them. The CDR3 sequence is 13 residues long. Germline CDR1 and CDR2: SQVTM and ANQGSEA. CDR3 residues: CSVAGSRTDTQYF. Written as DNA, the CDR3 is TGCAGCGTTGCAGGGTCCCGCACAGATACGCAGTATTTT.

The V and J genes are TRBV20-1 and TRBJ2-5; 9 bases agree with TRBD1. The CDR3 consists of 15 residues. Germline V gives CDR1 DFQATT, CDR2 SNEGSKA (reference sequence). V lost 8 bases, J lost 5 bases, and 15 bases stayed unmatched. The CDR3 sequence is CSPGSTGQGIETQYF. The CDR3, as DNA: TGCAGTCCCGGGAGCACCGGACAGGGGATCGAGACCCAGTACTTC.

The V and J genes are TRBV20-1 and TRBJ2-7; the D gene is possibly TRBD1 (6 bases). The CDR3 has 14 amino acids. With 4 bases removed from V and 5 bases from J, the gap between germline ends came to 18 bases. CDR1 DFQATT and CDR2 SNEGSKA come from the germline V gene (reference sequence). This CDR3 reads CSAKPNRVSNEQYF. DNA for the CDR3: TGCAGTGCTAAACCAAACAGGGTGTCGAACGAGCAGTACTTC.

This clonotype was seen many times. The chain joins TRBV2 to TRBJ1-1, with D possibly matching TRBD1 (5 bases). Looked up from germline, CDR1 is SNHLY and CDR2 is FYNNEI. The CDR3 covers 12 residues. Trimming shortened V by 6 bases and J by 8 bases, and 13 bases separated the two germline ends. In DNA form, the CDR3 reads TGTGCCAGCAGCCTACAGGTTGTGGAAGCTTTCTTT. Encoded protein: CASSLQVVEAFF.

In this sample, this clonotype turned up a few times. The J gene is TRBJ2-7, the V gene TRBV2; TRBD1 matches at 8 bases. There are 15 residues in the CDR3. Germline CDR1 reads SNHLY; CDR2 reads FYNNEI. After removal of 6 bases from V and 3 bases from J, the junction contained 10 bases not matched to a gene. In DNA form, the CDR3 reads TGTGCCAGCAGGCCCGGGACAGGCTTCCTCTACGAGCAGTACTTC. Translation: CASRPGTGFLYEQYF.

The sample holds a few counts of this clonotype. The chain recombines TRBV12-3 or TRBV12-4 with TRBJ1-2; D unresolved. This CDR3 region has 14 residues. V shed 3 bases and J shed 1 base, with 9 bases lying between them. The CDR3 sequence: CASSFRLINYGYTF. In nucleotides, the CDR3 is TGTGCCAGCAGTTTCAGGCTGATTAACTATGGCTACACCTTC.

This clonotype appeared a few times. V is TRBV20-1 and J is TRBJ1-5, with D possibly being TRBD1 (6 bases). The germline CDR1 and CDR2 sequences are DFQATT and SNEGSKA (reference sequence). Deletions cut 6 bases from V and 0 bases from J, with 12 bases between. This CDR3 region has 14 residues. CDR3 protein: CSARPRGSNQPQHF. In DNA form, the CDR3 reads TGCAGTGCAAGACCCAGGGGTAGCAATCAGCCCCAGCATTTT.

Here the CDR3 DNA reads TGTGCCACCAGTGACCCTTCAGATACGCAGTATTTT. Protein sequence: CATSDPSDTQYF. The chain employs TRBV24-1 and TRBJ2-3; the D is unclear. This CDR3 is 12 amino acids long. The germline V and J ends were trimmed by 4 bases and 4 bases, with 5 bases remaining between them. Germline CDR1 is KGHDR and CDR2 is SFDVKD.